A single sample is the source of the 16 T cell receptor beta chains below, sequenced in a study of blood T cell repertoires in COVID-19. The repertoire was sequenced with immunoSEQ multiplex PCR; TCRdb's copy has only in-frame clones and lacks some. The sample includes over 25,000 clones, roughly 88% of them seen just once. Sequences were obtained from peripheral blood. These receptors all stem from a man aged 70-80 years with acute or convalescent COVID-19.

Written as DNA, the CDR3 is TGCAGTGCTAGTTTGACAGGGTCTTGGGGCAATCAGCCCCAGCATTTT. Its protein product is CSASLTGSWGNQPQHF. This chain joins TRBV20-1 and TRBJ1-5; TRBD1 matches at 7 bases. V dropped 3 bases and J dropped 2; count of bases not matched to a gene: 10. The CDR3 extends over 16 amino acids. Germline V CDR1 and CDR2: DFQATT, SNEGSKA (reference sequence).

This chain connects TRBV7-9 to TRBJ1-5; 12 bases fit TRBD1. Germline CDR1 SEHNR, CDR2 FQNEAQ (reference sequence). The CDR3 consists of 16 residues. The junction had 8 bases not matched to a gene; V was cut back by 4 bases and J by 7 bases. Here the CDR3 DNA reads TGTGCCAGCAGCTCAGAGGGACAGGGGGCTGGACAGCCCCAGCATTTT. This translates into CASSSEGQGAGQPQHF.

This chain connects TRBV7-8 to TRBJ2-5; D is possibly TRBD2 (7 bases). V dropped 5 bases and J dropped 4 bases, with 26 bases sitting between them. Germline lookup yields CDR1 SGHVS and CDR2 FQNEAQ. CDR3 length equals 18 residues. The CDR3 coding sequence is TGTGCCAGCAGCCCGAGGGGTGGAGGGGGGGAACTAAGAGAGACCCAGTACTTC. It is translated as CASSPRGGGGELRETQYF.

The rearrangement joins TRBV5-6 to TRBJ2-1, with TRBD2 identical over 8 bases. Trimming took 0 bases from V and 4 from J; bases not matched to a gene: 6. Germline loops: CDR1 SGHDT, CDR2 YYEEEE. The CDR3 contains 16 residues. CDR3 sequence reads: CASSLETSGMYNEQFF. The DNA of the CDR3 is TGTGCCAGCAGCTTGGAAACTAGCGGTATGTACAATGAGCAGTTCTTC.

In its sample, this clone was seen a few times. V gene TRBV18 combines with J gene TRBJ1-2, with unresolved D. This CDR3 is built from 13 residues. V lost 3 bases and J 0 bases, leaving 5 bases between the germline ends. Germline lookup yields CDR1 KGHSH and CDR2 LQKENI. CDR3 nucleotides: TGTGCCAGCTCACCTGACTCTAACTATGGCTACACCTTC. Encoded protein: CASSPDSNYGYTF.

The chain has TRBV5-4 and TRBJ2-1, with TRBD2 matching 14 bases. Germline V gene lookup returns CDR1 SGHNT and CDR2 YYREEE (reference sequence). The V gene end was trimmed by 5 bases and the J gene end by 4 bases; junction bases not matched to a gene: 8. CDR3 length equals 17 residues. This CDR3 reads CASSSGLAGGIYNEQFF. The DNA for the CDR3 is TGTGCCAGCAGTTCTGGACTAGCGGGAGGCATTTACAATGAGCAGTTCTTC. The variable domain in full, with the rest retrieved from reference TRBV5-4 and TRBJ2-1, is ETGVTQSPTHLIKTRGQQVTLRCSSQSGHNTVSWYQQALGQGPQFIFQYYREEENGRGNFPPRFSGLQFPNYSSELNVNALELDDSALYLCASSSGLAGGIYNEQFFGPGTRLTVL.

This clone was detected only a few times. The V call is TRBV7-9, the J call TRBJ2-1; TRBD2 matches 13 bases. The germline V gene encodes CDR1 SEHNR and CDR2 FQNEAQ (reference sequence). This CDR3 comprises 16 residues. J was trimmed by 7 bases and V by 2 bases; bases with no gene match: 5. In nucleotides, the CDR3 is TGTGCCAGCAGCTTAATGGGACTAGCGGGGAGAAATGAGCAGTTCTTC. It encodes CASSLMGLAGRNEQFF.

The rearrangement links TRBV19 to TRBJ1-1; 7 bases agree with TRBD1. The V segment lost 4 bases and the J segment 1 base; nucleotides outside the gene matches: 6. Per the germline V gene, CDR1 is LNHDA and CDR2 is SQIVND (reference sequence). The CDR3 runs 15 residues. The CDR3 here is CASSTHRGENTEAFF. CDR3 sequence (DNA): TGTGCCAGTAGTACTCACAGGGGTGAGAACACTGAAGCTTTCTTT.

CDR3 protein: CASSWRGLLYQETQYF. Here the CDR3 DNA reads TGTGCCAGCAGCTGGAGGGGACTATTGTACCAAGAGACCCAGTACTTC. The chain has TRBV5-6 and TRBJ2-5, with 7 bases aligning to TRBD2. This CDR3 region has 16 residues. Trimming took 3 bases from V and 0 from J; bases not matched to a gene: 8. Germline lookup yields CDR1 SGHDT and CDR2 YYEEEE.

The chain carries TRBV4-3 and TRBJ1-1, with D possibly matching TRBD1 (6 bases). CDR1 and CDR2 from the germline V gene are LGHNA and YSLEER. The length of the CDR3 is 15 residues. Between the trimmed V and J ends, which lost 5 bases and 1 base, there was a span of 14 bases. In DNA form, the CDR3 reads TGCGCCAGCAGCTCGGGGGGGGGCAGGAACACTGAAGCTTTCTTT. Translating gives CASSSGGGRNTEAFF.

This clone was seen a single time. The chain uses TRBV7-9 and TRBJ2-1; 8 bases agree with TRBD2. Germline V CDR1 and CDR2: SEHNR, FQNEAQ (reference sequence). The CDR3 has 16 residues. Trimming at V came to 5 bases and at J to 5 bases, leaving 11 bases not matched to a gene. DNA for the CDR3: TGTGCCAGCAGCCCTCTGGCGGGAGGCGGTAACAATGAGCAGTTCTTC. This codes for CASSPLAGGGNNEQFF.

The V call is TRBV7-2, the J call TRBJ2-1, with 10 bases identical to TRBD2. Germline assignment: CDR1 SGHTA and CDR2 FQGNSA. J was trimmed by 0 bases and V by 5 bases; bases with no gene match: 1. The CDR3 has 15 residues. In DNA, the CDR3 is TGTGCCAGCAGCCCTAGCGGGAGCTCCTACAATGAGCAGTTCTTC. Protein sequence: CASSPSGSSYNEQFF.

The chain has TRBV7-2 and TRBJ1-2; possibly TRBD1 for D (5 bases). Between the trimmed V and J ends, which lost 5 bases and 7 bases, there was a span of 17 bases. The CDR3 extends over 14 amino acids. The germline CDR1 and CDR2 sequences are SGHTA and FQGNSA. The CDR3 sequence: CASSQMVGDGGYTF. In nucleotides, the CDR3 is TGTGCCAGCAGCCAGATGGTAGGGGATGGTGGCTACACCTTC.

The chain couples TRBV9 to TRBJ2-7, with TRBD2 as a possible D gene (6 bases). Trimming cost V 2 bases and J 4 bases, with 16 bases left between them. Germline values: CDR1 SGDLS, CDR2 YYNGEE. This CDR3 region has 15 residues. CDR3 coding DNA: TGTGCCAGCAGCGTCTCCGGGACTGGGTTATACGAGCAGTACTTC. Protein product: CASSVSGTGLYEQYF.

This clone appeared a few times. The rearrangement uses TRBV7-9 and TRBJ2-1; TRBD2 matches at 10 bases. Per germline, CDR1 SEHNR and CDR2 FQNEAQ (reference sequence). This CDR3 spans 16 amino acids. Losses at the gene ends were 5 bases for V and 8 bases for J; bases not matched to a gene: 12. The DNA for the CDR3 is TGTGCCAGCAGCCCAAGGGAAGCGGGAGGGAAGGATGAGCAGTTCTTC. Its protein is CASSPREAGGKDEQFF.

The rearrangement uses TRBV27 and TRBJ2-7; 10 nucleotides match TRBD1. From germline, CDR1 is MNHEY and CDR2 SMNVEV (reference sequence). Trimming took 4 bases from V and 3 from J; bases not matched to a gene: 6. The CDR3 has 15 residues. The CDR3 loop is CASSSGTGVGYEQYF. The CDR3 nucleotides are TGTGCCAGCAGTTCAGGGACAGGGGTCGGCTACGAGCAGTACTTC.